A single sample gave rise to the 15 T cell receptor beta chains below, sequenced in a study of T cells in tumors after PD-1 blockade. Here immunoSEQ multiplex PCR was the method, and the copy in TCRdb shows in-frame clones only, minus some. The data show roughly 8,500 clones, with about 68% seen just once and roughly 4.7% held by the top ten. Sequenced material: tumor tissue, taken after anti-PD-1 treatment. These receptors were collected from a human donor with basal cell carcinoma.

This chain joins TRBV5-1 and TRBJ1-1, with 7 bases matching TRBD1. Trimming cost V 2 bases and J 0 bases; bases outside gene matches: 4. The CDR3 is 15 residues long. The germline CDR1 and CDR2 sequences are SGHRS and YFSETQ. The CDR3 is CASSLQGPMNTEAFF. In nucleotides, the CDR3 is TGCGCCAGCAGCTTACAGGGGCCCATGAACACTGAAGCTTTCTTT.

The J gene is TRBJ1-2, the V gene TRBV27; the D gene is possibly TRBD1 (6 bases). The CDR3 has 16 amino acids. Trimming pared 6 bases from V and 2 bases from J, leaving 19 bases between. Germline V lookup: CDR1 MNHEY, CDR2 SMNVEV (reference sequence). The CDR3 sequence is CASSSEQGARNYGYTF. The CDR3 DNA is TGTGCCAGCAGCTCTGAACAGGGCGCTAGGAACTATGGCTACACCTTC.

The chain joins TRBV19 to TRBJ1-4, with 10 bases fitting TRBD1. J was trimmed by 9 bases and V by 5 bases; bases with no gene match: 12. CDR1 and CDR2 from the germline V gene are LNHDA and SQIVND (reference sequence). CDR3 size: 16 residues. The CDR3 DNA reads TGTGCCAGTAGTCATACACCGGGACAGGGGCGACAAAAACTGTTTTTT. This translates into CASSHTPGQGRQKLFF.

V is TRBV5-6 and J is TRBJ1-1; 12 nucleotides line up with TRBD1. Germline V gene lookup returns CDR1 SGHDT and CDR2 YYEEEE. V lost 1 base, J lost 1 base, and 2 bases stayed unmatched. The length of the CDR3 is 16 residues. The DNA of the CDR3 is TGTGCCAGCAGCTTGCCGGGACAGGGGGCGAACACTGAAGCTTTCTTT. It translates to CASSLPGQGANTEAFF.

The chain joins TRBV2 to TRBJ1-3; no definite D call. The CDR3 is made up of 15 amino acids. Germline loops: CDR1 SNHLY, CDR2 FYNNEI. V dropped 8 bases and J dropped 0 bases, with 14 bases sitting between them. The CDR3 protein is CASAITGSSGNTIYF. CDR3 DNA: TGTGCCAGCGCCATTACCGGGAGCTCTGGAAACACCATATATTTT.

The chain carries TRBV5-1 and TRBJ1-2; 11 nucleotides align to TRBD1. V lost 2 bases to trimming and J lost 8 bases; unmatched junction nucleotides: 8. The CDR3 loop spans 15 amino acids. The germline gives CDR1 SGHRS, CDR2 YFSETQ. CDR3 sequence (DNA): TGCGCCAGCAGCTTTCTCGGACAGGGGGCTAGCGGCTACACCTTC. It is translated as CASSFLGQGASGYTF.

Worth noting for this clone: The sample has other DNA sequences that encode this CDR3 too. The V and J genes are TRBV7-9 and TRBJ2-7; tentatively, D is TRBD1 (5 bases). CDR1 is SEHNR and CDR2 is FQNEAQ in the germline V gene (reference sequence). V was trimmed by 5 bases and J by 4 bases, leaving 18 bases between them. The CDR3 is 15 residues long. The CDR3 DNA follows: TGTGCCAGCAGCCCAGATTGGGGCGCTGGGTACGAGCAGTACTTC. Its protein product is CASSPDWGAGYEQYF.

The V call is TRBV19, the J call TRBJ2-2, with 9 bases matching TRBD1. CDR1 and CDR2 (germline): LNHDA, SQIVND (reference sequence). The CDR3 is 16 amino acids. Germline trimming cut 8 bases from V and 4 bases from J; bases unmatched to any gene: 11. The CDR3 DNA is TGTGCCAGTCGCCCAGTGACAGGGGGAGGCACCGGGGAGCTGTTTTTT. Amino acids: CASRPVTGGGTGELFF.

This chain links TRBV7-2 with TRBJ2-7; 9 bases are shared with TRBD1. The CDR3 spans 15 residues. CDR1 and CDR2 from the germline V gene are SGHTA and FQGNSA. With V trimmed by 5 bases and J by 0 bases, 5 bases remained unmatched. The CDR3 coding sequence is TGTGCCAGCAGCCCGAGGACAGGGGTCTCCTACGAGCAGTACTTC. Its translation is CASSPRTGVSYEQYF.

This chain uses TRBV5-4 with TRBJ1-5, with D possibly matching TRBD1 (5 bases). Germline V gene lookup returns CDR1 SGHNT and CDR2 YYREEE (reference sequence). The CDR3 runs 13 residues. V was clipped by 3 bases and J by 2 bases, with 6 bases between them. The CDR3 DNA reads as TGTGCCAGCAGCTCGGGGCGCAATCAGCCCCAGCATTTT. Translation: CASSSGRNQPQHF.

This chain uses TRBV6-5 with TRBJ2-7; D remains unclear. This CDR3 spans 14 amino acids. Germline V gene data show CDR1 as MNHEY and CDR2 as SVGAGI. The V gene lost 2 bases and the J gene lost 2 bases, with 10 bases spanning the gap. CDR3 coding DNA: TGTGCCAGCAGTTACGGTTCGGTGGCCTACGAGCAGTACTTC. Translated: CASSYGSVAYEQYF.

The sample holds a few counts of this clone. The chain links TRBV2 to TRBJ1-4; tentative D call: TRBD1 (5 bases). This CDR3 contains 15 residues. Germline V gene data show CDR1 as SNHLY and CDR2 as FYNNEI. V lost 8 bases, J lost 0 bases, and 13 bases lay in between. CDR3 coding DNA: TGTGCCAGCCAGGGCGGGGTTGCAACTAATGAAAAACTGTTTTTT. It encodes CASQGGVATNEKLFF.

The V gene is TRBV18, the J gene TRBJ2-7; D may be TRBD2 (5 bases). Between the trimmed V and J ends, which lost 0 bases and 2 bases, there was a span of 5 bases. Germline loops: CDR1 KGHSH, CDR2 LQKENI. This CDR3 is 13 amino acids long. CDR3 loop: CASSPPGAYEQYF. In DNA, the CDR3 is TGTGCCAGCTCACCACCCGGGGCCTACGAGCAGTACTTC.

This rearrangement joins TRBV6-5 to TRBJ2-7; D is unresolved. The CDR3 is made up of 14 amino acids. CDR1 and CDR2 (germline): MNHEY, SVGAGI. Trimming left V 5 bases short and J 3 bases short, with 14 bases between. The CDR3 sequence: CASSRAGWSYEQYF. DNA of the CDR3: TGTGCCAGCAGTCGGGCAGGCTGGAGCTACGAGCAGTACTTC.

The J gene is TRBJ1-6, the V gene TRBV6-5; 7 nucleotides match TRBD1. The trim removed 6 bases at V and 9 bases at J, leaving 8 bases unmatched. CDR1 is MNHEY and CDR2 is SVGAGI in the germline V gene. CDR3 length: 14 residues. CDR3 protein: CASRVQGDSSPLHF. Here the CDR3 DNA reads TGTGCCAGCAGAGTCCAGGGGGATAGTTCACCCCTCCACTTT.